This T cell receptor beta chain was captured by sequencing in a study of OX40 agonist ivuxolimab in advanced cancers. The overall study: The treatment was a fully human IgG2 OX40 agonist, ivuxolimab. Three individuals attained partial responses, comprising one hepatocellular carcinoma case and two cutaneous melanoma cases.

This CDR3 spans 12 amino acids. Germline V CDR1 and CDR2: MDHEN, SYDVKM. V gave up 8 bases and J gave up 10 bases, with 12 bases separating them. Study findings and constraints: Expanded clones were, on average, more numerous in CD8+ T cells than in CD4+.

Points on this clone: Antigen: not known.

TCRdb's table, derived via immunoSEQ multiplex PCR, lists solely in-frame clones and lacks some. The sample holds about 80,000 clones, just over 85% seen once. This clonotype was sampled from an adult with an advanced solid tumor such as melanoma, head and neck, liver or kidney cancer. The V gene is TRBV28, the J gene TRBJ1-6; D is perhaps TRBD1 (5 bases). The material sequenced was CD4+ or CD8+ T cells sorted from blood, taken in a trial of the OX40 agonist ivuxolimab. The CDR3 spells CASGGEKSPLHF. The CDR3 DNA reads TGTGCCAGCGGAGGGGAAAAGTCACCCCTCCACTTT.